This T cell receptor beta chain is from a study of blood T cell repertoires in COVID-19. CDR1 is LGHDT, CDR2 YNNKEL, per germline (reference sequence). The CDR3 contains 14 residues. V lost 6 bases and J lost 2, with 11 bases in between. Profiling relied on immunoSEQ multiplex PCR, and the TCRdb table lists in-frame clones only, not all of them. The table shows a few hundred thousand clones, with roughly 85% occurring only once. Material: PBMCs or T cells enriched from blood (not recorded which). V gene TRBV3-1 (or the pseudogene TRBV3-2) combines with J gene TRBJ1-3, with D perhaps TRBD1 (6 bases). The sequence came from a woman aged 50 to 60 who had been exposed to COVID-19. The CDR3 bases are TGTGCCAGCAGACTTACAGGGACTGGAAACACCATATATTTT. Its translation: CASRLTGTGNTIYF.